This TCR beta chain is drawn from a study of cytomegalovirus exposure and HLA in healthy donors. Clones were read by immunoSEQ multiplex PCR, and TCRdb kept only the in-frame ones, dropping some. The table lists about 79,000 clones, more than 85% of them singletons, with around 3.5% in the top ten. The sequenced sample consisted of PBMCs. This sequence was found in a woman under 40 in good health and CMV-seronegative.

In DNA, the CDR3 is TGCGCCAGCAGCTTGGGCCCTCGTCTCGGCGGGAACACTGAAGCTTTCTTT. Its protein is CASSLGPRLGGNTEAFF. This chain links TRBV5-1 with TRBJ1-1; unclear D gene. There are 17 residues in the CDR3. V lost 0 bases, J lost 1 base, and 16 bases lay in between. CDR1 and CDR2 (germline): SGHRS, YFSETQ.